This paragraph reports one T cell receptor beta chain. This clone has a handful of counts. Its specific antigen is unknown. Base qualities were left out, and no much larger clone turns up one base away. Libraries were built with the immunoSEQ multiplex PCR assay. For the multiplex PCR, a mixture combining 60 forward primers for TCR Vbeta segments and 13 reverse primers for TCR Jbeta segments was used. The CDR3 region of rearranged TCR beta genes was amplified from genomic DNA by a multiplex PCR assay. Amplified TCR beta libraries were sequenced as 87-base-pair reads on the Illumina HiSeq System. Per the original workflow: Across the roughly 600 repertoires, a later analysis counted 80 million or so unique TCR beta chains, approximately 12 million of which were shared by at least two donors. To remove PCR and sequencing errors, raw reads were error-corrected and collapsed into unique sequences using a nearest-neighbor algorithm that merged closely related sequences. Alignment of CDR3 sequences to IMGT reference sequences was used to assign V, D and J gene segments. For a sequence to be retained, at least a six-nucleotide match to both a V gene segment and a J gene segment was required. Rearrangements were classified as productive when the CDR3 lacked stop codons and remained in frame with V and J, and all other rearrangements were classified as non-productive. Following IMGT convention, CDR3 was defined as the stretch from the second conserved V-encoded cysteine up to the conserved J-encoded phenylalanine. In an earlier analysis of approximately 590 of the donors, sequences lacking an unambiguous match to a single V gene segment were excluded. An earlier analysis of 450 to 650 of the donors called V segments functional above 56.7% productive rearrangements and segregating when the between-donor standard deviation exceeded 5%. A statistical classification framework was built for diagnosing cytomegalovirus status from the catalog of TCR beta chain sequences. In a later analysis, V and J genes were assigned by comparing TCR nucleotide sequences against IMGT/GENE-DB human TR gene sequences. In a later analysis, CDR3 sequences and most-parsimonious VDJ recombination scenarios were assigned using the TCRdist pipeline. In a later analysis, each TCR beta chain was defined by its CDR3 amino acid sequence together with its V-gene family, and reads without a unique V-gene family were excluded. A later analysis removed 550 to 650 highly shared, low-generation-probability nucleotide sequences to deal with suspected cross-contamination and a sequencing artifact. In a later analysis, a clonal expansion index was calculated for each public chain from normalized within-repertoire ranks of inferred template counts. In a later analysis, generation probabilities were computed with a VDJ recombination model fitted to out-of-frame rearrangements, and the resulting probabilities were checked against IGoR. Hypergeometric tests were used in a later analysis to score TCR-TCR, TCR-HLA and TCR-CMV co-occurrence, with a repertoire-size bias correction applied to the TCR pairs. A later analysis estimated false discovery rates by permuting HLA or CMV assignments 20 times. In a later analysis, co-occurring TCRs were grouped using DBSCAN, and TCRdist sequence similarity was added for clustering within HLA-allele-positive subsets. For co-occurrence clustering, repertoires with fewer than 30,000 or more than 120,000 public chains were excluded, along with roughly 5 repertoires with anomalous nucleotide sharing. The immuneACCESS repertoire file appears here via TCRdb, limited to in-frame rearrangements. These files lack a portion of the clones; in checked studies, under half of the deficit traces to unresolved V genes, and the cause of the others is not known. D and trimming come from the DNA, and the V and J calls and clone size come from that table. The sample table holds approximately 190,000 clones, of which roughly 13% were seen once. The ten largest clonotypes hold 7.8% of the sample.

In total, approximately 610 healthy bone marrow donors made up the cohort. At the time of sampling, all cohort members were nominally healthy, though unrecorded immune exposures were likely present. The donor tested CMV seropositive, placing the donor among the 250 to 350 seropositive members of the cohort. A peripheral blood sample was collected from each donor, and TCR beta sequencing was performed on peripheral blood mononuclear cells. The Qiagen DNeasy Blood Extraction Kit was used to extract genomic DNA from the blood cell samples. The data stem from a study of cytomegalovirus exposure and HLA in healthy donors (dated by TCRdb to about 2017). With regard to the full study: An earlier analysis of about 530 of the donors reported around 280 Gb of sequence data and around 120 million unique TCR beta sequences obtained from about 200 million T cells. Approximately 310 gigabases of sequencing data and roughly 80 million unique TCR sequences made up an early release that covered fewer than 650 HLA-typed donors. Among the roughly 390 genotyped donors, 81% belonged to the genetic ancestry cluster associated with self-reported Caucasian donors. The study aimed to test whether cataloging public T cell receptors could reveal signatures of past pathogen exposure. The study used immunosequencing to profile the T cell repertoires of 666 subjects and linked those repertoires to cytomegalovirus serostatus. A separate validation cohort of some 130 different subjects was used in addition to the roughly 670-subject first cohort. High-throughput TCR immunosequencing, statistical association of individual TCRs with disease status, and machine learning were combined to predict cytomegalovirus infection status. A later analysis re-analyzed previously published TCR beta repertoires from 600 to 850 donors and added high-resolution HLA genotyping to study TCR occurrence patterns. Rather than using new phenotypic data, the later analysis identified candidate immune exposures from TCR beta sequences and from how often those sequences occurred across donors. To decide whether each TCR beta V gene segment behaved as functional or pseudogenic, an earlier analysis of some 600 of the donors relied on high-throughput TCR beta sequencing. Donor age, sex, ethnicity and CMV serostatus were compiled alongside the repertoire data. A later genetic analysis used genome-wide SNP genotypes for about 60% of the roughly 700 donors, treating that subset as a discovery cohort. Every repertoire in the discovery cohort had been generated on one and the same sequencing platform. Class I and class II HLA loci were covered by the typing at four-digit resolution. The number of typed donors differed by locus: roughly 629-640 for A, B, C, DRB1 and DQB1; 500 to 550 for DQA1; approximately 610 for DPA1; and around 450 for DPB1. Four to six DR-DQ haplotypes were handled as single units for association and clustering, since linkage in the cohort was strong. Across under 500 genotyped donors of the cohort, an average of approximately 220,000 unique TCR beta nucleotide sequences per donor were sequenced, and about a sixth of those sequences were non-productive. The study at large found these results: In vitro tests confirmed that three of the cytomegalovirus-associated TCR beta chains recognize cytomegalovirus antigens. Immune exposure information for the cohort was limited to CMV serostatus. Compared with equally common non-associated chains, HLA-associated TCR beta chains in a later analysis were more clonally expanded and had lower generation probabilities. Most TCR sequences were seen in very few donors, while some public TCRs were found in many individuals. Broadly in line with IMGT annotations, most TCR beta V segments showed up in productive rearrangements about 90% or about 30% of the time in an earlier analysis of several hundred of the donors. The authors suggested that the approach could potentially be generalized to other disease states and immunological phenotypes. Presence/absence analyses assumed roughly uniform sequencing depth across donors, an assumption that may not hold. Several of the top co-occurrence clusters appeared to be linked to parvovirus B19, influenza, CMV and Epstein-Barr virus, according to a later analysis. Because counts were too low, fewer than 20 rarely observed V segments, including chromosome 9 orphons, were excluded from the earlier analysis of several hundred of the donors. The classifier was reported to diagnose cytomegalovirus status with high specificity and sensitivity in both the original and validation cohorts. A later genetic analysis reported fewer N-insertions in productive TCRs among donors in an Asian-associated ancestry cluster than the roughly 700-donor mean. Because some donors lacked HLA typing at each locus, the association tests relied only on the typed subset. The cohort was sequenced for TCR beta chains only, and without alpha or paired-chain data the features that could be detected were limited. A cluster of highly shared sequence variants was judged likely to be a technical artifact of the sequencing pipeline. A later analysis associated about 16,000 TCR beta sequences with specific HLA alleles at a false discovery rate of 0.05. An association between a missense DCLRE1C variant and V-gene and J-gene trimming of TCR beta chains was found in a later genetic analysis and replicated in an independent cohort. A further reported finding was that TCR beta sequences accurately predicted the HLA-A and HLA-B alleles for most subjects in the first cohort. When HLA alleles, especially DR and DQ, strongly co-occurred, attributing TCR associations to individual alleles was difficult. Most CMV-associated TCR beta chains appeared to be HLA-restricted in a later analysis, and the HLA associations seemed to be driven largely by CMV exposure. According to a later analysis, TCR association rates differed among HLA loci, with DRB1 alleles showing the most associated TCRs and HLA-C alleles showing the fewest. The study gave a list of about 150 TCR beta chains associated with cytomegalovirus. Linkage disequilibrium might explain the correlated functional status among segregating V segments, but an unknown experimental factor could not be excluded.

The sequence came from a man aged 50 to 59 in good health and CMV-seropositive. Sequencing was done on a sample of PBMCs.

The nucleotide sequence is given as TGTGCCAGCAATGGACAGCGCCTTTCTGGGGCCAACGTCCTGACTTTC. This encodes CASNGQRLSGANVLTF. In this chain, TRBV28 is recombined with TRBJ2-6; TRBD1 is a possible D gene, resting on 6 matching bases. The CDR3 holds 16 amino acids from the cysteine to the phenylalanine. Just the 48-base CDR3 DNA is kept, in frame starting at base 1. V gives up 7 bases and J gives up 1 base, and the segment between their germline ends measures 14 bases. Taken from the germline V gene, the CDR1 and CDR2 loops are MDHEN and SYDVKM.